These 23 T cell receptor beta chains came from one sample sequenced in a study of regulatory T cells in long-lasting Graves disease (dated by TCRdb to 2020 to 2022). The library was obtained by multiplex PCR. Sequenced using an Illumina HiSeq 4000. TCR beta libraries were built with iRepertoire HTBI primers and Arm-PCR amplification of CDR3 regions. TCRdb reran the public reads through fastp at Q25 and MiXCR, keeping productive beta chains. Under each unique CDR3 protein, matching rows form one entry showing the most common genes and DNA. The sample table shows about 310,000 distinct CDR3 sequences, and around 23% are seen once. Roughly three fifths of the sample comes from the top ten. The time point label, read with the paper, signifies: persistent/refractory GD, antithyroid drugs over 5 years with positive TRAb. RNA was extracted from PBMCs in TRIzol for both TCR sequencing and RNA sequencing. Sequencing used peripheral blood mononuclear cells (PBMCs), obtained when the disease was refractory, from a patient treated with antithyroid drugs. The receptors derive from a female donor with Graves disease.

This clonotype has only a few counts. CDR3 coding DNA: TGTGCCAGCAGTAACACCCGCCGGGACTACTCCTACGAGCAGTACTTC. It translates to CASSNTRRDYSYEQYF. The chain couples TRBV6-1 to TRBJ2-7; 7 nucleotides align to TRBD2. J lost 0 bases, V lost 5 bases, and 10 bases had no gene match. The CDR3 is 16 amino acids. The germline CDR1 and CDR2 sequences are MNHNS and SASEGT.

This clonotype was recorded many times. This chain uses TRBV28 with TRBJ2-5, with D possibly called TRBD1 or TRBD2 (5 bases each). This CDR3 is built from 20 residues. CDR1 and CDR2 (germline): MDHEN, SYDVKM. V was clipped by 3 bases and J by 2 bases, with 28 bases between them. CDR3 bases: TGTGCCAGCAGTTTTAAGTATCTTAGTTGGGGACGGGGAAATCAAGAGACCCAGTACTTC. It translates to CASSFKYLSWGRGNQETQYF.

This clonotype was detected many times. The chain is built from TRBV12-3 or TRBV12-4 and TRBJ1-6; D unclear. The ends were cut back, 4 bases at V and 9 bases at J, with 25 bases in the middle. The CDR3 runs to 18 residues. The CDR3 DNA reads as TGTGCCAGCAGTTCTAGCGTACCCATTGATCTGGAGGGTTCACCCCTCCACTTT. As protein: CASSSSVPIDLEGSPLHF.

The J gene is TRBJ2-1, the V gene TRBV30, with D maybe TRBD1 (5 bases). V was pared by 4 bases and J by 3 bases, with 13 bases between. This CDR3 region has 14 residues. The germline CDR1 and CDR2 sequences are GTSNPN and SVGIG (reference sequence). CDR3 nucleotides: TGTGCCTGGACCGGACATACTCTCTACAATGAGCAGTTCTTC. Translating gives CAWTGHTLYNEQFF.

This clonotype has just a few counts. The chain couples TRBV12-3 or TRBV12-4 to TRBJ2-6, with D possibly matching TRBD2 (5 bases). Trimming left V 5 bases short and J 0 bases short, with 17 bases between. The CDR3 is made up of 18 amino acids. In DNA form, the CDR3 reads TGTGCCAGCAGTCCCTCGGGGTGGGGATACTCTGGGGCCAACGTCCTGACTTTC. Its protein is CASSPSGWGYSGANVLTF.

This clonotype has ten or more counts. This chain connects TRBV13 to TRBJ2-7; 14 positions match TRBD2. V shed 3 bases and J 2 bases; nucleotides not matched to a gene: 6. CDR1 is PRHDT, CDR2 FYEKMQ, per germline (reference sequence). The CDR3 consists of 17 residues. CDR3: CASSFRTSGGLAYEQYF. The CDR3 nucleotides read TGTGCCAGCAGCTTCCGGACTAGCGGGGGGCTAGCCTACGAGCAGTACTTC.

This clonotype was seen many times. The chain couples TRBV28 to TRBJ2-4; maybe TRBD2 (5 bases). The CDR3 is 17 amino acids. V was pared by 6 bases and J by 3 bases, with 21 bases between. Germline values: CDR1 MDHEN, CDR2 SYDVKM. CDR3 bases: TGTGCCAGCAGCCTTATCGTGCCATTCGGGGACAAAAACATTCAGTACTTC. Protein sequence: CASSLIVPFGDKNIQYF.

This chain uses TRBV11-2 with TRBJ1-5, with 7 positions matching TRBD1. Germline V gene lookup returns CDR1 SGHAT and CDR2 FQNNGV. This CDR3 spans 14 amino acids. V dropped 5 bases and J dropped 4; count of bases not matched to a gene: 5. The CDR3 sequence is CASSRDSFNQPQHF. The DNA for the CDR3 is TGTGCCAGCAGCCGGGACAGCTTTAATCAGCCCCAGCATTTT.

Of note for this clonotype: The junction differs from germline at one of its ends, possibly a read error. V is TRBV28 and J is TRBJ1-2; D is uncertain. There are 11 residues in the CDR3. CDR1 and CDR2 from the germline V gene are MDHEN and SYDVKM. CDR3 bases: TGTGCCAGCAGTTTCGGCTATAGCTACACCTTC. Protein: CASSFGYSYTF.

V gene TRBV7-2 combines with J gene TRBJ2-5, with D maybe TRBD2 (5 bases). V was cut by 4 bases and J by 4 bases, with 16 bases left in between. Germline CDR1 reads SGHTA; CDR2 reads FQGNSA. The CDR3 loop spans 15 amino acids. The CDR3 DNA reads TGTGCCAGCAGCTCAGCCGGGAACCCTATAGAGACCCAGTACTTC. It codes for CASSSAGNPIETQYF.

The sample holds many counts of this clonotype. The rearrangement joins TRBV2 to TRBJ2-7, with a weak D call TRBD1 (5 bases). The germline gives CDR1 SNHLY, CDR2 FYNNEI. Trimming left V 6 bases short and J 2 bases short, with 17 bases between. This CDR3 is built from 15 residues. Here the CDR3 reads CASRIQQDATYEQYF. The DNA of the CDR3 is TGTGCCAGCAGAATCCAACAGGACGCAACCTACGAGCAGTACTTC.

This clonotype was recorded a few times. The chain joins TRBV7-3 to TRBJ2-2, with D perhaps TRBD1 or TRBD2 (5 bases each). The germline V gene encodes CDR1 SGHTA and CDR2 FQGTGA. CDR3 length: 15 residues. V dropped 5 bases and J dropped 2 bases, with 12 bases sitting between them. CDR3 sequence reads: CASSLRDRNTGELFF. Written as DNA, the CDR3 is TGTGCCAGCAGCCTCCGGGACCGAAACACCGGGGAGCTGTTTTTT.

This clonotype was detected only a few times. This rearrangement joins TRBV13 to TRBJ1-1; the D is unclear. CDR1 and CDR2 (germline): PRHDT, FYEKMQ (reference sequence). V shed 1 base and J shed 1 base, with 7 bases lying between them. There are 14 residues in the CDR3. Written as DNA, the CDR3 is TGTGCCAGCAGCTTAGTGGGGTCGAACACTGAAGCTTTCTTT. This codes for CASSLVGSNTEAFF.

With regard to this clonotype: A much larger clone sits a single nucleotide away, making a read error possible. The genes are TRBV3-1 and TRBJ1-2, with D unresolved. The length of the CDR3 is 13 residues. Germline V gene lookup returns CDR1 LGHDT and CDR2 YNNKEL (reference sequence). The CDR3 DNA is TGTGCCAGCAGCCAAGTAAGCGGGGTAGGCTGCACCTTC. Translation gives CASSQVSGVGCTF.

There are many counts of this clonotype. V gene TRBV2 combines with J gene TRBJ2-7; D might be TRBD2 (7 bases). The CDR3 length is 14 residues. Germline V lookup: CDR1 SNHLY, CDR2 FYNNEI. V was cut by 11 bases and J by 6 bases, with 23 bases left in between. The CDR3 DNA sequence: TGTGCCGTGAAGGCCCCTTCGGGGGGCGGCGAGCAGTACTTC. It translates to CAVKAPSGGGEQYF.

This chain connects TRBV10-3 to TRBJ2-6; no reliable D call. The CDR3 extends over 14 amino acids. Germline loops: CDR1 ENHRY, CDR2 SYGVKD. The V end was cut by 4 bases, the J end by 0 bases, with 4 bases between. The CDR3 here is CAISAYSGANVLTF. The CDR3 DNA sequence: TGTGCCATCAGTGCCTACTCTGGGGCCAACGTCCTGACTTTC.

This clonotype appeared a single time. The chain links TRBV7-8 to TRBJ2-3; 8 nucleotides align to TRBD1. The CDR3 has 16 residues. Germline CDR1 reads SGHVS; CDR2 reads FQNEAQ. The junction had 4 bases not matched to a gene; V was cut back by 2 bases and J by 0 bases. CDR3 region: CASSLRTGSSTDTQYF. CDR3 DNA sequence: TGTGCCAGCAGCTTACGGACAGGGTCTAGCACAGATACGCAGTATTTT.

This clonotype has more than one count but fewer than ten. This chain uses TRBV6-5 with TRBJ2-5; D is unresolved. Germline V lookup: CDR1 MNHEY, CDR2 SVGAGI. This CDR3 is built from 15 residues. V was clipped by 3 bases and J by 4 bases, with 15 bases between them. In DNA, the CDR3 is TGTGCCAGCAGTTATAGTTGGGGTAAAATAGAGACCCAGTACTTC. Translating gives CASSYSWGKIETQYF.

The rearrangement links TRBV5-1 to TRBJ2-7; D is unresolved. Germline V CDR1 and CDR2: SGHRS, YFSETQ. The CDR3 runs to 14 residues. Trimming removed 0 bases from V and 0 bases from J, with 7 bases in between. CDR3 region: CASSLETDSYEQYF. The CDR3 DNA is TGCGCCAGCAGCTTGGAGACGGACTCCTACGAGCAGTACTTC.

This clonotype was detected ten times or more. This CDR3 is CAGGSRQGPTYEQYF. CDR3 bases: TGTGCCGGAGGAAGTAGACAGGGGCCCACCTACGAGCAGTACTTC. This chain joins TRBV2 and TRBJ2-7, with TRBD1 identical over 8 bases. J lost 2 bases, V lost 11 bases, and 14 bases had no gene match. Germline CDR1 reads SNHLY; CDR2 reads FYNNEI. CDR3 size: 15 residues.

This chain links TRBV2 with TRBJ2-2; 14 positions match TRBD2. V lost 5 bases, J lost 6 bases, and 2 bases stayed unmatched. From germline, CDR1 is SNHLY and CDR2 FYNNEI. The CDR3 contains 15 residues. The CDR3 protein is CASSRLAGGPGELFF. The CDR3 DNA sequence: TGTGCCAGCAGTCGACTAGCGGGAGGGCCCGGGGAGCTGTTTTTT.

There are a few counts of this clonotype. The CDR3: CASSQDGGVTQYF. The CDR3 coding sequence is TGCGCCAGCAGCCAAGATGGAGGGGTGACCCAGTACTTC. The J gene is TRBJ2-5, the V gene TRBV4-1; the D gene is possibly TRBD2 (6 bases). The CDR3 spans 13 residues. The V gene lost 0 bases and the J gene lost 7 bases, with 9 bases spanning the gap. Germline V gene data show CDR1 as MGHRA and CDR2 as YSYEKL.

The J gene is TRBJ1-4, the V gene TRBV7-2; D uncertain. In germline, CDR1 is SGHTA, CDR2 FQGNSA. Deletions cut 6 bases from V and 11 bases from J, with 16 bases between. CDR3 length: 13 amino acids. The CDR3, as DNA: TGTGCCAGCAGACTTACCGCAGATGGGAAACTGTTTTTT. Translating it yields CASRLTADGKLFF.